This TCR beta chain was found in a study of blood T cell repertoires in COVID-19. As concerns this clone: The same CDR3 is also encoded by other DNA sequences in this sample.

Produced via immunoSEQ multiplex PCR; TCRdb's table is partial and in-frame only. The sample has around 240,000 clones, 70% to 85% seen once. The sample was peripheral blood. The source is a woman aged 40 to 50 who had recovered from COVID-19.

This CDR3 reads CASSRDTGGRNEQFF. The CDR3 DNA follows: TGTGCCAGCAGCCGGGATACGGGGGGGCGGAATGAGCAGTTCTTC. The chain links TRBV7-2 to TRBJ2-1, with 8 positions matching TRBD2. This CDR3 has 15 residues. Germline-derived CDR1 and CDR2 are SGHTA and FQGNSA. The V segment lost 5 bases and the J segment 7 bases; nucleotides outside the gene matches: 10.